This TCR beta chain was profiled in a study of T-cell memory formation after mild COVID-19. At the level of the study: TCR clusters were largely donor specific. Study-level points and caveats: Unconfirmed was the SARS-CoV-2 specificity of second-wave clones that peaked on day 37.

Worth noting for this clonotype: What it recognizes is unknown.

Amplification by 5'RACE using constant-segment primers produced TCR alpha and TCR beta cDNA libraries that carried sample barcodes and UMIs. Each CDR3 protein is one row after TCRdb ran MiXCR on the 5' RACE reads. The data contain 140,000 or so distinct CDR3 sequences, 11% to 15% of them singletons. Germline CDR1 reads MNHNY; CDR2 reads SVGAGI (reference sequence). V trimming: 0 bases; J trimming: 1 base; junction bases outside the gene matches: 6. The CDR3 covers 18 residues. Material for sequencing was PBMCs or a T cell subset sorted from them (not recorded which). The rearrangement joins TRBV6-6 to TRBJ2-5; TRBD2 matches at 12 bases. The receptor was derived from an adult woman who had mild COVID-19 (a few samples of this study predate the infection). Cell type and time point are not known. The DNA of the CDR3 is TGTGCCAGCAGTTACTCGGCTAGCGGGGGGGCGATCCAAGAGACCCAGTACTTC. This encodes CASSYSASGGAIQETQYF.